This is a list of T cell receptor beta chains from one sample in a study of cytomegalovirus exposure and HLA in healthy donors. The assay was immunoSEQ multiplex PCR, and TCRdb's table has in-frame clones only and misses some. The table records under 200,000 clones, approximately 81% of them present only once. Sequencing was performed on PBMCs. The origin of the receptors is a woman under 40 in good health and CMV-seropositive. Both conserved end residues are part of each CDR3. Fields, in order: CDR3 DNA, CDR3 protein, D gene, V gene, J gene, clone size. D genes are given only for firm matches. Clone size is given for some rows only: seen once, a few or many times, or a class if the clone is expanded.

CDR3nt: TGCGCCAGCAGTCTTAGCGGGGGGAGCACAGATACGCAGTATTTT
CDR3aa: CASSLSGGSTDTQYF
d_gene: TRBD2
v_gene: TRBV5-1
j_gene: TRBJ2-3
abundance: -

CDR3nt: TGTGCCAGCAGTTACCGGGGAAACACCATATATTTT
CDR3aa: CASSYRGNTIYF
d_gene: -
v_gene: TRBV6-5
j_gene: TRBJ1-3
abundance: -

CDR3nt: TGTGCCACCAGCAGGGATACAGGGTCAGAAGCTTTCTTT
CDR3aa: CATSRDTGSEAFF
d_gene: -
v_gene: TRBV15
j_gene: TRBJ1-1
abundance: -

CDR3nt: TGTGCCAGCAGCCTCAGGATTGCTGGAAACACCATATATTTT
CDR3aa: CASSLRIAGNTIYF
d_gene: -
v_gene: TRBV5-6
j_gene: TRBJ1-3
abundance: -

CDR3nt: TGTGCCAGCACCAAGTTCCTAGCGGAAACCTACGAGCAGTACTTC
CDR3aa: CASTKFLAETYEQYF
d_gene: TRBD2
v_gene: TRBV27
j_gene: TRBJ2-7
abundance: -

CDR3nt: TGTGCCAGCAGCAAAGGGCAGGGGACAGCCCTCTCCTACAATGAGCAGTTCTTC
CDR3aa: CASSKGQGTALSYNEQFF
d_gene: -
v_gene: TRBV21-1
j_gene: TRBJ2-1
abundance: -

CDR3nt: TGCAGCGTCGGATCAAAGGGGGAGCAGTTCTTC
CDR3aa: CSVGSKGEQFF
d_gene: -
v_gene: TRBV29-1
j_gene: TRBJ2-1
abundance: -

CDR3nt: TGCGCCAGCAACGACGGGGGGGGGAATTCACCCCTCCACTTT
CDR3aa: CASNDGGGNSPLHF
d_gene: -
v_gene: TRBV5-1
j_gene: TRBJ1-6
abundance: -

CDR3nt: TGTGCCAGCAGCCTAATACTGGGAGGTGGGGCCAACGTCCTGACTTTC
CDR3aa: CASSLILGGGANVLTF
d_gene: -
v_gene: TRBV7-2
j_gene: TRBJ2-6
abundance: -

CDR3nt: TGTGCCAGCAGTTCCGACAGGGTTCAAAATCAGCCCCAGCATTTT
CDR3aa: CASSSDRVQNQPQHF
d_gene: TRBD1
v_gene: TRBV6-6
j_gene: TRBJ1-5
abundance: -

CDR3nt: TGTGCCAGCAGCTCCACAGGGATGCAAGAGACCCAGTACTTC
CDR3aa: CASSSTGMQETQYF
d_gene: -
v_gene: TRBV7-3
j_gene: TRBJ2-5
abundance: -

CDR3nt: TGTGCCAGCAGTGAGGGAGGGCACAATCAGCCCCAGCATTTT
CDR3aa: CASSEGGHNQPQHF
d_gene: -
v_gene: TRBV6-1
j_gene: TRBJ1-5
abundance: -

CDR3nt: TGTGCCAGCAGCCCAGGGACTAGGATTAACTACGAGCAGTACTTC
CDR3aa: CASSPGTRINYEQYF
d_gene: TRBD2
v_gene: TRBV7-2
j_gene: TRBJ2-7
abundance: -

CDR3nt: TGTGCCAGCAGCCCCGGTGGGGAGGATACGCAGTATTTT
CDR3aa: CASSPGGEDTQYF
d_gene: -
v_gene: TRBV7-9
j_gene: TRBJ2-3
abundance: -

CDR3nt: TGTGCCAGCAGTTTCTTAACTGAAGCTTTCTTT
CDR3aa: CASSFLTEAFF
d_gene: -
v_gene: TRBV6-6
j_gene: TRBJ1-1
abundance: -

CDR3nt: TGTGCCAGCAGCTTAACCCCACAGGGTCGACAGCCCCAGCATTTT
CDR3aa: CASSLTPQGRQPQHF
d_gene: -
v_gene: TRBV7-2
j_gene: TRBJ1-5
abundance: few

CDR3nt: TGCGCCAGCAGCTCCGGGACAGGGAACAATTCACCCCTCCACTTT
CDR3aa: CASSSGTGNNSPLHF
d_gene: TRBD1
v_gene: TRBV5-1
j_gene: TRBJ1-6
abundance: -

CDR3nt: TGTGCCAGCAGCACGACTCACTCCTATGGCTACACCTTC
CDR3aa: CASSTTHSYGYTF
d_gene: -
v_gene: TRBV7-2
j_gene: TRBJ1-2
abundance: -

CDR3nt: TGTGCCAGCAGCAGCCGTTTGAGGTCAACTTACAATGAGCAGTTCTTC
CDR3aa: CASSSRLRSTYNEQFF
d_gene: -
v_gene: TRBV7-6
j_gene: TRBJ2-1
abundance: -

CDR3nt: TGTGCCATCACAGGACATGACACCGGGGAGCTGTTTTTT
CDR3aa: CAITGHDTGELFF
d_gene: -
v_gene: TRBV10-3
j_gene: TRBJ2-2
abundance: -

CDR3nt: TGTGCCAGCAGTCGACAGGGGGCGCGGGACGAGCAGTACTTC
CDR3aa: CASSRQGARDEQYF
d_gene: TRBD1
v_gene: TRBV6-6
j_gene: TRBJ2-7
abundance: -

CDR3nt: TGTGCCAGCAGTTTACGGACAGGGGAGACCCAGTACTTC
CDR3aa: CASSLRTGETQYF
d_gene: TRBD1
v_gene: TRBV6-5
j_gene: TRBJ2-5
abundance: few

CDR3nt: TGTGCCAGCAACTTCGACAGGAGAGCTAACTATGGCTACACCTTC
CDR3aa: CASNFDRRANYGYTF
d_gene: -
v_gene: TRBV6-5
j_gene: TRBJ1-2
abundance: few

CDR3nt: TGTGCCTCCACTAGCGGGGACACAGATACGCAGTATTTT
CDR3aa: CASTSGDTDTQYF
d_gene: TRBD2
v_gene: TRBV30
j_gene: TRBJ2-3
abundance: few

CDR3nt: TGCGCCAGCAGTCTCGGACAGGGGTACACTGAAGCTTTCTTT
CDR3aa: CASSLGQGYTEAFF
d_gene: TRBD1
v_gene: TRBV5-1
j_gene: TRBJ1-1
abundance: -

CDR3nt: TGCGCCAGCGGAACCGGGACAGGGGCCGAGACCCAGTACTTC
CDR3aa: CASGTGTGAETQYF
d_gene: TRBD1
v_gene: TRBV5-1
j_gene: TRBJ2-5
abundance: -

CDR3nt: TGTGCCAGCAGCGTAGCTAGCGGGGGTTTCCAAGAGACCCAGTACTTC
CDR3aa: CASSVASGGFQETQYF
d_gene: TRBD2
v_gene: TRBV9
j_gene: TRBJ2-5
abundance: -

CDR3nt: TGTGCCAGCAGCTTAGCGGGACTTGGAAATTCACCCCTCCACTTT
CDR3aa: CASSLAGLGNSPLHF
d_gene: -
v_gene: TRBV7-3
j_gene: TRBJ1-6
abundance: few

CDR3nt: TGTGCCAGCAAAGGCGGAAGCTCTGGAAACACCATATATTTT
CDR3aa: CASKGGSSGNTIYF
d_gene: -
v_gene: TRBV2
j_gene: TRBJ1-3
abundance: few

CDR3nt: TGCAGCGCTGGGGGGTGGGACAGGGGAAGAGATGAGCAGTTCTTC
CDR3aa: CSAGGWDRGRDEQFF
d_gene: TRBD1
v_gene: TRBV29-1
j_gene: TRBJ2-1
abundance: -

CDR3nt: TGTGCCAGCAGTCGGACAGGTTATGGCTACACCTTC
CDR3aa: CASSRTGYGYTF
d_gene: TRBD1
v_gene: TRBV5-6
j_gene: TRBJ1-2
abundance: few

CDR3nt: TGTGCCAGCAGTACGACAGGGAAGACCGGGGAGCTGTTTTTT
CDR3aa: CASSTTGKTGELFF
d_gene: TRBD1
v_gene: TRBV6-1
j_gene: TRBJ2-2
abundance: -

CDR3nt: TGTGCCAGCAGCTCTGGAGGGGGCGGTTTGAATGAGCAGTTCTTC
CDR3aa: CASSSGGGGLNEQFF
d_gene: -
v_gene: TRBV11-3
j_gene: TRBJ2-1
abundance: -

CDR3nt: TGTGCCAGCAGCTTCGCCGGACAGTTCAACAATGAGCAGTTCTTC
CDR3aa: CASSFAGQFNNEQFF
d_gene: -
v_gene: TRBV7-3
j_gene: TRBJ2-1
abundance: once

CDR3nt: TGTGCAAGTCGCTGGAGGACAGGGGTCTCCTACGAGCAGTACTTC
CDR3aa: CASRWRTGVSYEQYF
d_gene: -
v_gene: TRBV12-2
j_gene: TRBJ2-7
abundance: -

CDR3nt: TGTGCCAGCAGCTTAGTCATCACAAGCGGGGCTAACTATGGCTACACCTTC
CDR3aa: CASSLVITSGANYGYTF
d_gene: -
v_gene: TRBV11-2
j_gene: TRBJ1-2
abundance: -

CDR3nt: TGTGCCATCAGTGAAGGTCCAGGGAAAGGTCAGCCCCAGCATTTT
CDR3aa: CAISEGPGKGQPQHF
d_gene: -
v_gene: TRBV10-3
j_gene: TRBJ1-5
abundance: -

CDR3nt: TGTGCCAGCAGCGCGGGACCTGAGGGGAACACTGAAGCTTTCTTT
CDR3aa: CASSAGPEGNTEAFF
d_gene: -
v_gene: TRBV7-6
j_gene: TRBJ1-1
abundance: -

CDR3nt: TGTGCCAGCAGCCCGGCTGTAGGGGGCACAGATACGCAGTATTTT
CDR3aa: CASSPAVGGTDTQYF
d_gene: -
v_gene: TRBV6-4
j_gene: TRBJ2-3
abundance: -

CDR3nt: TGTGCCAGCGGATCAGGGGGCGCGAACTATGGCTACACCTTC
CDR3aa: CASGSGGANYGYTF
d_gene: TRBD1
v_gene: TRBV9
j_gene: TRBJ1-2
abundance: once

CDR3nt: TGTGCCAGCAGAGAGCTAGCGGACACTGAAGCTTTCTTT
CDR3aa: CASRELADTEAFF
d_gene: -
v_gene: TRBV7-8
j_gene: TRBJ1-1
abundance: -

CDR3nt: TGTGCCAGCAGTCCAGGGGGCAGCTCCTATAATTCACCCCTCCACTTT
CDR3aa: CASSPGGSSYNSPLHF
d_gene: TRBD1
v_gene: TRBV7-2
j_gene: TRBJ1-6
abundance: -

CDR3nt: TGTGCCAGCAGGGACTCGATTAACACCGGGGAGCTGTTTTTT
CDR3aa: CASRDSINTGELFF
d_gene: -
v_gene: TRBV9
j_gene: TRBJ2-2
abundance: -